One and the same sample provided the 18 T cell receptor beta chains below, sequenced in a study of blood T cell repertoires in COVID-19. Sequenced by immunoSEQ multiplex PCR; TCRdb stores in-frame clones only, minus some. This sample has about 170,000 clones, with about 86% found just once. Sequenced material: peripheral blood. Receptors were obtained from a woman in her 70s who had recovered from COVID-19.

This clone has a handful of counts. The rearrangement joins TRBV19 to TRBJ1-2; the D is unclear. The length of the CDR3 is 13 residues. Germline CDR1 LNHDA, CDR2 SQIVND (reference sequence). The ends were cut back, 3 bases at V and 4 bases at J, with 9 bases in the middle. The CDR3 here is CASSIGQTYGYTF. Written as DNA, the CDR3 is TGTGCCAGTAGTATTGGGCAGACCTATGGCTACACCTTC.

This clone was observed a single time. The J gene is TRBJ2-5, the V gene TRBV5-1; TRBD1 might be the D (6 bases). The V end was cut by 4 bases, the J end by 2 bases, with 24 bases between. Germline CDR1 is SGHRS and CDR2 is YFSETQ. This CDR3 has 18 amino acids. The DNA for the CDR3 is TGCGCCAGCAGCCCCGTGGTGGGCAGGGGATATGGACAAGAGACCCAGTACTTC. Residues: CASSPVVGRGYGQETQYF.

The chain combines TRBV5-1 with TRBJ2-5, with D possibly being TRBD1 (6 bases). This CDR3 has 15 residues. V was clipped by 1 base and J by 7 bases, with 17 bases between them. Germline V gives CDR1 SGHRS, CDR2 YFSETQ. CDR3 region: CASSLSQGSKGTQYF. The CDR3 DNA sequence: TGCGCCAGCAGCTTGTCGCAGGGGTCGAAGGGGACCCAGTACTTC.

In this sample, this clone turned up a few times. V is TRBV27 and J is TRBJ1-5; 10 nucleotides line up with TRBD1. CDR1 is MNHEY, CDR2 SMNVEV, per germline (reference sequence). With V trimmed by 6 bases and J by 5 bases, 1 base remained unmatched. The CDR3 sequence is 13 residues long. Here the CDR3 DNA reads TGTGCCAGCAGCGACAGGGGGCATCAGCCCCAGCATTTT. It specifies CASSDRGHQPQHF.

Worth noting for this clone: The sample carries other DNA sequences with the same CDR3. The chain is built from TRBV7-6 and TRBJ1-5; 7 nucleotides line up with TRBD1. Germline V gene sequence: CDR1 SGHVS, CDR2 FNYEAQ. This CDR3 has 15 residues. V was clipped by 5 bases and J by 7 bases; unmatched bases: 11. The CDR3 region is CASSPGGQGGQPQHF. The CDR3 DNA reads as TGTGCCAGCAGCCCGGGGGGGCAGGGGGGGCAGCCCCAGCATTTT.

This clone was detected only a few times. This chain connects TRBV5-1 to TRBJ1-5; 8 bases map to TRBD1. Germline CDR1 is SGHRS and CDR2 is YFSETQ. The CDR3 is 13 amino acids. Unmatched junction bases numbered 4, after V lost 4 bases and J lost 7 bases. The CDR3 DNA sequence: TGCGCCAGCAGCACCGACAGGGGACAGCCCCAGCATTTT. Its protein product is CASSTDRGQPQHF.

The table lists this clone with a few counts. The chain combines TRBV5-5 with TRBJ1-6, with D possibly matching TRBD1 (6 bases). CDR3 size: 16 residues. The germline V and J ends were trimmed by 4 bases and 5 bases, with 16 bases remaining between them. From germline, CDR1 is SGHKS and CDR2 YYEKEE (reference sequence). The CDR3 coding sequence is TGTGCCAGCAGCAAGGACAGCCAAACTCATAATTCACCCCTCCACTTT. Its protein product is CASSKDSQTHNSPLHF. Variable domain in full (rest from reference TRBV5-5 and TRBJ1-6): DAGVTQSPTHLIKTRGQQVTLRCSPISGHKSVSWYQQVLGQGPQFIFQYYEKEERGRGNFPDRFSARQFPNYSSELNVNALLLGDSALYLCASSKDSQTHNSPLHFGNGTRLTVT.

CDR3 nucleotide sequence: TGTGCCAGCTCACCCCGCGGGCTAGCGGGGGGGCAAGAGACCCAGTACTTC. This encodes CASSPRGLAGGQETQYF. This chain joins TRBV18 and TRBJ2-5; 12 bases map to TRBD2. The V segment lost 3 bases and the J segment 2 bases; nucleotides outside the gene matches: 7. This CDR3 is 17 amino acids long. Germline CDR1 and CDR2: KGHSH and LQKENI. The variable domain in full, with the rest retrieved from reference TRBV18 and TRBJ2-5, is NAGVMQNPRHLVRRRGQEARLRCSPMKGHSHVYWYRQLPEEGLKFMVYLQKENIIDESGMPKERFSAEFPKEGPSILRIQQVVRGDSAAYFCASSPRGLAGGQETQYFGPGTRLLVL.

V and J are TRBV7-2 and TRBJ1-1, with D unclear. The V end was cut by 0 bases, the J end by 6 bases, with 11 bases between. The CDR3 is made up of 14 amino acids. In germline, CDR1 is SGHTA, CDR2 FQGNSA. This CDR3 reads CASSLARGPPEAFF. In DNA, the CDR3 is TGTGCCAGCAGCTTAGCGCGGGGTCCCCCTGAAGCTTTCTTT.

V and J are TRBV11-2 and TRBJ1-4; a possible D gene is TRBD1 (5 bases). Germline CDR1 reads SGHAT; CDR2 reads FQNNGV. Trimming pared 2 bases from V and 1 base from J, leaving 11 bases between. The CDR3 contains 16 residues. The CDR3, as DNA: TGTGCCAGCAGCTTACAGGGAGGCATAACTAATGAAAAACTGTTTTTT. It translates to CASSLQGGITNEKLFF.

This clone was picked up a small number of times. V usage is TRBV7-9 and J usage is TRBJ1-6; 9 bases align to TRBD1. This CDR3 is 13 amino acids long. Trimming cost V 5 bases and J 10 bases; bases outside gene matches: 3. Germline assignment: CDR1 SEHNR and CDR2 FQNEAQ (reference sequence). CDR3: CASSHTGGSPLHF. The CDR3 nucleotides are TGTGCCAGCAGCCATACAGGGGGCTCACCCCTCCACTTT.

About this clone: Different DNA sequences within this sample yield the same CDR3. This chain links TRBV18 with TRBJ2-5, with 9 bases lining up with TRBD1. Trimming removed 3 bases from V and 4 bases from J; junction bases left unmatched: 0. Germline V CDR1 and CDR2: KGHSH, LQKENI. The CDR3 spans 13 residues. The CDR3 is CASSPGQGETQYF. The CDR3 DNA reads TGTGCCAGCTCACCGGGACAGGGAGAGACCCAGTACTTC.

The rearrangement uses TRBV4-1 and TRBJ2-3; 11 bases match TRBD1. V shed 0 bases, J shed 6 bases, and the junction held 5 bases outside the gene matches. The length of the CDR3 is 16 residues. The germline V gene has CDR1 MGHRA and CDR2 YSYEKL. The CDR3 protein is CASSQDQGQGADTQYF. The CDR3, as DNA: TGCGCCAGCAGCCAAGATCAAGGACAGGGGGCGGATACGCAGTATTTT.

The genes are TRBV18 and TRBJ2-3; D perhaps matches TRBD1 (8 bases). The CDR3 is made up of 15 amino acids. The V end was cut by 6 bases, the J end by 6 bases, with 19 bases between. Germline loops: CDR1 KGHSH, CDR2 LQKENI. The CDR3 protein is CASSPYKQGGDTQYF. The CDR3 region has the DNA TGTGCCAGCTCCCCCTACAAACAGGGGGGGGATACGCAGTATTTT. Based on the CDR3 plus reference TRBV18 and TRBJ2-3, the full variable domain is NAGVMQNPRHLVRRRGQEARLRCSPMKGHSHVYWYRQLPEEGLKFMVYLQKENIIDESGMPKERFSAEFPKEGPSILRIQQVVRGDSAAYFCASSPYKQGGDTQYFGPGTRLTVL.

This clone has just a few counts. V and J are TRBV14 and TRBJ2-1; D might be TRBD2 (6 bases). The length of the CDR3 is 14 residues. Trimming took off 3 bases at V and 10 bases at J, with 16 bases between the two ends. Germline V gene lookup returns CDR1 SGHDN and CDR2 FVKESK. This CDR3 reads CASSQPGLTFEQFF. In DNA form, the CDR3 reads TGTGCCAGCAGCCAGCCGGGACTTACGTTCGAGCAGTTCTTC.

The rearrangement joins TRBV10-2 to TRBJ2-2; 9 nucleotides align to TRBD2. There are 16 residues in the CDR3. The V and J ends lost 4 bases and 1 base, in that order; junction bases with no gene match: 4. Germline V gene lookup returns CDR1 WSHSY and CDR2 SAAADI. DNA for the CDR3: TGCGCCAGCAGTGGTAGCGGGGGCAAGAACACCGGGGAGCTGTTTTTT. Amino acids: CASSGSGGKNTGELFF.

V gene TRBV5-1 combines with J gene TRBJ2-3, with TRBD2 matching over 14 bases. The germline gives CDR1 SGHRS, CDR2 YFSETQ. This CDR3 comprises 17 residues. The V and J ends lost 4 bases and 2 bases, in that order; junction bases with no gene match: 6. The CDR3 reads CASSRGLAGASTDTQYF. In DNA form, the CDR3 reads TGCGCCAGCAGCAGGGGACTAGCGGGAGCTTCCACAGATACGCAGTATTTT. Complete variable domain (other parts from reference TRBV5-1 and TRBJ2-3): KAGVTQTPRYLIKTRGQQVTLSCSPISGHRSVSWYQQTPGQGLQFLFEYFSETQRNKGNFPGRFSGRQFSNSRSEMNVSTLELGDSALYLCASSRGLAGASTDTQYFGPGTRLTVL.

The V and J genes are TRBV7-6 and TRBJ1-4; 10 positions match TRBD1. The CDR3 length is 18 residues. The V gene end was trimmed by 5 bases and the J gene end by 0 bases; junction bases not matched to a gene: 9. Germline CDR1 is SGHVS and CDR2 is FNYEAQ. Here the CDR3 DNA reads TGTGCCAGCAGCCCAACGATGGGGACAGGGGCAACTAATGAAAAACTGTTTTTT. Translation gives CASSPTMGTGATNEKLFF.